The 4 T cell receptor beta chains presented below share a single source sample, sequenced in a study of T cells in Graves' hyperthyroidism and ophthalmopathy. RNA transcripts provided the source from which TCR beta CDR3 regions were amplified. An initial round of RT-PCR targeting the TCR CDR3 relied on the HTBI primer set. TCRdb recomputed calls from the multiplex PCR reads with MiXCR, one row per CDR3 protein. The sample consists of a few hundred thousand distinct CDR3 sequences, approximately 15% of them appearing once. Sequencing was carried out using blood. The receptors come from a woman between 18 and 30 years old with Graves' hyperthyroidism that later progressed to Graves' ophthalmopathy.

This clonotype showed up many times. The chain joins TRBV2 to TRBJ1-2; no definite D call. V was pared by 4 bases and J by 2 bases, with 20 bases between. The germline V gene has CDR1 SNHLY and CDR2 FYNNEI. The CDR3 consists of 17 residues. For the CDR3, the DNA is TGTGCCAGCAGTGCCCTAAAGGGCGGACTAACAAACTATGGCTACACCTTC. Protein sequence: CASSALKGGLTNYGYTF.

The CDR3 nucleotides are TGCAGCGAGAGGGACAGGGTATCTGATACGCAGTATTTT. This codes for CSERDRVSDTQYF. This chain joins TRBV29-1 and TRBJ2-3; 9 bases agree with TRBD1. V lost 7 bases, J lost 6 bases, and 8 bases stayed unmatched. CDR1 is SQVTM and CDR2 is ANQGSEA in the germline V gene. This CDR3 is built from 13 residues.

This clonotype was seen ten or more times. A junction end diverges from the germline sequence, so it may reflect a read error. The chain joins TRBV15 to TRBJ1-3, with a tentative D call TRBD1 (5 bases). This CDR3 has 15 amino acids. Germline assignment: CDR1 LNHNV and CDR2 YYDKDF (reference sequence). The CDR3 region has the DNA TGTGCCACCAGGAGAGATCCCGGGGGTGGAAACACCATATATTTT. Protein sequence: CATRRDPGGGNTIYF.

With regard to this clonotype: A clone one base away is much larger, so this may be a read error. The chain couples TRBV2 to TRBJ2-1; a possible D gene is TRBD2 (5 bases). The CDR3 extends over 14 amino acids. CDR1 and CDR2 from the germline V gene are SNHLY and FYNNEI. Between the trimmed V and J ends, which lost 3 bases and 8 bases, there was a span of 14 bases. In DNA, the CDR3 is TGTGCCAGCAGTGACAGGAGGCGAACGGATGAGCAGTTCTTC. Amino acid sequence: CASSDRRRTDEQFF.